This passage covers 20 T cell receptor beta chains from one sample sequenced in a study of identical twins. In TCRdb, the 5' RACE reads were re-called with MiXCR into one record per CDR3 protein. The data contain approximately 210,000 distinct CDR3 sequences, 6.5% to 8% of them singletons. The same data also contributed to another study, on T cells expressing NK-cell markers.

Sequencing was done on a sample of CD8+ T cells sorted from blood. Source of these receptors: a woman aged 18-29 years in good health.

The chain recombines TRBV20-1 with TRBJ2-5, with TRBD1 as a possible D gene (6 bases). The CDR3 is 16 amino acids. V was shortened by 0 bases and J by 4 bases, with 18 bases between the two germline ends. Looked up from germline, CDR1 is DFQATT and CDR2 is SNEGSKA (reference sequence). In nucleotides, the CDR3 is TGCAGTGCTAGAGATGGACAGCACGGCGCGGGAGAGACCCAGTACTTC. This codes for CSARDGQHGAGETQYF.

In its sample, this clonotype was seen a few times. The chain uses TRBV27 and TRBJ2-7; 10 nucleotides line up with TRBD1. With V trimmed by 5 bases and J by 6 bases, 7 bases remained unmatched. This CDR3 comprises 14 residues. The V gene's germline CDR1 is MNHEY and CDR2 SMNVEV (reference sequence). The CDR3 DNA is TGTGCCAGCAGTCTCCGGGACAGGGGTCTCGAGCAGTACTTC. Protein product: CASSLRDRGLEQYF.

This clonotype was counted at least ten times. The J gene is TRBJ2-1, the V gene TRBV9; 11 nucleotides line up with TRBD2. V dropped 0 bases and J dropped 8; count of bases not matched to a gene: 4. The CDR3 covers 15 residues. Germline CDR1 and CDR2: SGDLS and YYNGEE. Here the CDR3 reads CASSVGSGGAHEQFF. The CDR3 DNA is TGTGCCAGCAGCGTAGGTAGCGGGGGGGCCCATGAGCAGTTCTTC.

This rearrangement joins TRBV6-5 to TRBJ2-1, with TRBD2 matching over 9 bases. Trimming cost V 0 bases and J 7 bases; bases outside gene matches: 4. The V gene's germline CDR1 is MNHEY and CDR2 SVGAGI. The CDR3 loop spans 15 amino acids. The CDR3 here is CASSYSAGGGNEQFF. The CDR3 DNA is TGTGCCAGCAGTTACTCGGCGGGAGGGGGGAATGAGCAGTTCTTC.

This chain connects TRBV11-2 to TRBJ2-3; D ambiguous. This CDR3 has 13 residues. The germline V gene encodes CDR1 SGHAT and CDR2 FQNNGV. With 5 bases removed from V and 6 bases from J, the gap between germline ends came to 12 bases. In DNA form, the CDR3 reads TGTGCCAGCAGCGTCGATCCCGGGGATACGCAGTATTTT. Its protein product is CASSVDPGDTQYF.

This clonotype was detected ten times or more. This rearrangement joins TRBV10-3 to TRBJ2-7; D uncertain. With 2 bases removed from V and 0 bases from J, the gap between germline ends came to 8 bases. Germline CDR1 and CDR2: ENHRY and SYGVKD. The length of the CDR3 is 14 residues. CDR3 nucleotides: TGTGCCATCAGTGAGGGCAGTATCTCCTACGAGCAGTACTTC. This codes for CAISEGSISYEQYF.

Regarding this clonotype: A junction end diverges from the germline sequence, so it may reflect a read error. The CDR3 DNA is TGTGCCTGCAGCGTGCTCCTCGATAGATTCCGGAAGGGAGATACGCAGTATTTT. It encodes CACSVLLDRFRKGDTQYF. The chain couples TRBV12-3 or TRBV12-4 to TRBJ2-3; no reliable D call. CDR3 size: 18 residues.

This clonotype was seen a few times. This sequence joins TRBV7-9 and TRBJ2-7; unclear D gene. The V and J ends lost 5 bases and 0 bases respectively, with 14 bases between them. Germline V CDR1 and CDR2: SEHNR, FQNEAQ (reference sequence). CDR3 size: 15 residues. The CDR3 sequence: CASSPTRASSYEQYF. In nucleotides, the CDR3 is TGTGCCAGCAGCCCGACCCGGGCGTCCTCCTACGAGCAGTACTTC.

This clonotype was counted at least ten times. This chain uses TRBV5-5 with TRBJ1-1, with unresolved D. This CDR3 is 16 amino acids long. Trimming shortened V by 3 bases and J by 5 bases, and 20 bases separated the two germline ends. Germline V gene lookup returns CDR1 SGHKS and CDR2 YYEKEE (reference sequence). This chain's CDR3 is CASSYTGPWVGTEAFF. CDR3 DNA: TGTGCCAGCAGCTATACCGGGCCCTGGGTTGGGACTGAAGCTTTCTTT.

This clonotype was detected many times. V is TRBV9 and J is TRBJ1-2; D remains unclear. V lost 0 bases and J 8 bases, leaving 11 bases between the germline ends. There are 13 residues in the CDR3. Germline V CDR1 and CDR2: SGDLS, YYNGEE. In DNA, the CDR3 is TGTGCCAGCAGCGTAGACGGACCGTTCGGCTACACCTTC. Protein sequence: CASSVDGPFGYTF. Together with reference TRBV9 and TRBJ1-2, the CDR3 gives the full variable domain: DSGVTQTPKHLITATGQRVTLRCSPRSGDLSVYWYQQSLDQGLQFLIQYYNGEERAKGNILERFSAQQFPDLHSELNLSSLELGDSALYFCASSVDGPFGYTFGSGTRLTVV.

This clonotype was counted between two and nine times. The chain has TRBV11-2 and TRBJ2-1; D perhaps matches TRBD2 (6 bases). Trimming pared 1 base from V and 3 bases from J, leaving 10 bases between. CDR3 size: 15 residues. CDR1 is SGHAT and CDR2 is FQNNGV in the germline V gene. The CDR3: CASSLGGTYYNEQFF. DNA of the CDR3: TGTGCCAGCAGCTTAGGAGGGACTTACTACAATGAGCAGTTCTTC.

This clonotype has ten or more counts. The CDR3 loop is CASSTIGQGEAFF. The CDR3 nucleotides are TGTGCCAGCAGCACCATCGGACAGGGTGAAGCTTTCTTT. The chain is built from TRBV9 and TRBJ1-1; 8 nucleotides align to TRBD1. This CDR3 has 13 residues. Trimming at V came to 4 bases and at J to 7 bases, leaving 6 bases not matched to a gene. Germline assignment: CDR1 SGDLS and CDR2 YYNGEE.

This clonotype has a handful of counts. The chain has TRBV27 and TRBJ1-5; D is possibly TRBD1 (6 bases). CDR1 MNHEY and CDR2 SMNVEV come from the germline V gene (reference sequence). Trimming cost V 6 bases and J 2 bases, with 11 bases left between them. The CDR3 runs to 14 residues. The CDR3 loop reads CASRTGLGNQPQHF. As DNA, the CDR3 is TGTGCCAGCAGGACAGGACTTGGCAATCAGCCCCAGCATTTT.

In its sample, this clonotype was seen a few times. V and J are TRBV7-9 and TRBJ1-1; D is ambiguous. The germline V and J ends were trimmed by 5 bases and 1 base, with 14 bases remaining between them. CDR1 SEHNR and CDR2 FQNEAQ come from the germline V gene (reference sequence). The CDR3 is 15 residues long. In nucleotides, the CDR3 is TGTGCCAGCAGCCCACTGGGCCGCGGGAACACTGAAGCTTTCTTT. Its protein is CASSPLGRGNTEAFF.

Ten or more counts support this clonotype. The V call is TRBV27, the J call TRBJ1-1; TRBD1 is a possible D gene (6 bases). The CDR3 extends over 13 amino acids. Germline CDR1 and CDR2: MNHEY and SMNVEV (reference sequence). Trimming cost V 3 bases and J 6 bases, with 11 bases left between them. This chain's CDR3 is CASSLYREAEAFF. The CDR3 nucleotides read TGTGCCAGCAGTTTGTACAGGGAAGCTGAAGCTTTCTTT.

This clonotype was seen more than once but under ten times. The chain combines TRBV6-5 with TRBJ1-2; D is undetermined. The CDR3 loop spans 19 amino acids. Germline CDR1 is MNHEY and CDR2 is SVGAGI. V dropped 3 bases and J dropped 8 bases, with 31 bases sitting between them. CDR3 region: CASSYRGPARPDGPGGYTF. As DNA, the CDR3 is TGTGCCAGCAGTTATCGAGGCCCGGCCCGTCCGGACGGCCCCGGAGGCTACACCTTC.

The chain uses TRBV7-8 and TRBJ2-1; D not certain. Germline V gene data show CDR1 as SGHVS and CDR2 as FQNEAQ. The CDR3 has 14 residues. Trimming removed 7 bases at V and 0 bases at J, with 10 bases between. CDR3 residues: CASTQWSSYNEQFF. The CDR3 DNA follows: TGTGCCAGCACCCAATGGAGCTCCTACAATGAGCAGTTCTTC.

The genes are TRBV30 and TRBJ2-3; unclear D gene. Trimming took off 5 bases at V and 0 bases at J, with 21 bases between the two ends. Germline loops: CDR1 GTSNPN, CDR2 SVGIG (reference sequence). The CDR3 has 17 residues. The CDR3 DNA follows: TGTGCCTGGGGTGCCGAGCTGCCGGTTACTAGCACAGATACGCAGTATTTT. It is translated as CAWGAELPVTSTDTQYF.

This clonotype was picked up a small number of times. V and J are TRBV20-1 and TRBJ2-7, with 11 bases matching TRBD2. With V trimmed by 5 bases and J by 0 bases, 12 bases remained unmatched. The CDR3 length is 17 residues. The V gene's germline CDR1 is DFQATT and CDR2 SNEGSKA (reference sequence). DNA for the CDR3: TGCAGTGCTCAACTTGGGACTAGCGGTTTTAGCTCCTACGAGCAGTACTTC. Translated: CSAQLGTSGFSSYEQYF.

The sample holds a few counts of this clonotype. The CDR3 DNA follows: TGTGCCAGCAGCCACCTCACCGCGGGTGGTTCAGATACGCAGTATTTT. This gives the protein CASSHLTAGGSDTQYF. V usage is TRBV3-1 and J usage is TRBJ2-3, with D possibly TRBD2 on 5 matching bases. Trimming took 3 bases from V and 4 from J, leaving 17 bases between them. The CDR3 is made up of 16 amino acids. The germline V gene encodes CDR1 LGHDT and CDR2 YNNKEL (reference sequence).